The entry below gives a single TCR beta chain sequence along with its context. Its antigen is not known. This may come from a read error, since a much larger clone is one base off. Looked up from germline, CDR1 is SEHNR and CDR2 is FQNEAQ (reference sequence). CDR3 length: 13 amino acids. This sample was taken from a study of read filtering for tumor transcriptome and immune sequencing. Study details: Mean patient age was roughly 70 years, range about 47 to 90; around 17 male, about 15 female. Whole-transcriptome libraries were prepared after DNase treatment. Per sample, TCR-region reads ranged about 4 to 10.27 million by IR-seq, 85 to 1273 by RNA-seq. Study conclusions and caveats: The CD138-negative fraction was mixed bone marrow immune cells, not pure T cells.

From 300 to 400 ng of RNA, a library with molecular barcoded alpha/delta and beta/gamma adaptors was made. TCRdb fed the reads into MiXCR, producing one record per CDR3 protein. The data show over 90,000 distinct CDR3 sequences, with around a fifth seen just once and over 10% held by the top ten. The sequence was collected from a donor at least 40 years old with multiple myeloma. V usage is TRBV7-9 and J usage is TRBJ2-1, with D hard to call. Sequencing was done on a sample of a population of CD138-negative cells sorted from bone marrow. The CDR3 DNA sequence: TGTACCAGCAGCTTAGCTCGACTCAATGAGCAGTTCTTC. Amino acid sequence: CTSSLARLNEQFF.